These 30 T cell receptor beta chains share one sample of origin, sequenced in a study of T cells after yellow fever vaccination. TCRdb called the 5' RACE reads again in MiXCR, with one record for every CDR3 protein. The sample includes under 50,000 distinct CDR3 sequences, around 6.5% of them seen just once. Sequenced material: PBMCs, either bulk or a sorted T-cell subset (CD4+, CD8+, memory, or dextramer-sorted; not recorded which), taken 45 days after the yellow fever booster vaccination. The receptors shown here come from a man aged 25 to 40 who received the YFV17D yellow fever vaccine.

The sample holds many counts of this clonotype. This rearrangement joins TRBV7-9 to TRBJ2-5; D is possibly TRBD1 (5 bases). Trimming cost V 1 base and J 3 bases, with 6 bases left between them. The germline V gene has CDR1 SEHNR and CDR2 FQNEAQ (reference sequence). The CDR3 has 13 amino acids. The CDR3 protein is CASSLVREETQYF. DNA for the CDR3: TGTGCCAGCAGCTTAGTCAGGGAAGAGACCCAGTACTTC.

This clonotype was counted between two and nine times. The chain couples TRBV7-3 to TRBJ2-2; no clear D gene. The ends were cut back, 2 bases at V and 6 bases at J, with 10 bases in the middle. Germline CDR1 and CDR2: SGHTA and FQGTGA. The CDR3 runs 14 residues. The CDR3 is CASSLDPDSGELFF. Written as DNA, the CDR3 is TGTGCCAGCAGCTTAGACCCAGACTCCGGGGAGCTGTTTTTT.

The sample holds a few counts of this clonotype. The CDR3: CASSVAAVSYNEQFF. The CDR3 DNA reads as TGTGCCAGCAGCGTGGCTGCGGTTTCCTACAATGAGCAGTTCTTC. The chain is built from TRBV7-8 and TRBJ2-1; D remains ambiguous. Germline lookup yields CDR1 SGHVS and CDR2 FQNEAQ. The length of the CDR3 is 15 residues. Trimming removed 5 bases at V and 1 base at J, with 12 bases between.

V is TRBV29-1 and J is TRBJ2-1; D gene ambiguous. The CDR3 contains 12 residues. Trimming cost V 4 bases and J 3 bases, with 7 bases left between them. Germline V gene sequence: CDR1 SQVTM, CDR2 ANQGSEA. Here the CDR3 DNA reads TGCAGCGTTGTTGCCAACTACAATGAGCAGTTCTTC. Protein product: CSVVANYNEQFF.

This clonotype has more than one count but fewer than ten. DNA of the CDR3: TGTGCCAGCAGTTCATTGACCGGGCCTCAAATGCACATGTATACGCAGTATTTT. Protein sequence: CASSSLTGPQMHMYTQYF. This sequence joins TRBV27 and TRBJ2-3; D not resolved. Germline CDR1 is MNHEY and CDR2 is SMNVEV (reference sequence). The CDR3 is made up of 18 amino acids. V was shortened by 4 bases and J by 7 bases, with 27 bases between the two germline ends.

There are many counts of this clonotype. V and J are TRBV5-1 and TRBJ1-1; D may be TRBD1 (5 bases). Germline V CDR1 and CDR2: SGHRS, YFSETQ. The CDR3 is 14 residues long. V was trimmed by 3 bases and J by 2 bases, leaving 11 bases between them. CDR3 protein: CASSWGRGNTEAFF. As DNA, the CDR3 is TGCGCCAGCAGCTGGGGACGGGGAAACACTGAAGCTTTCTTT.

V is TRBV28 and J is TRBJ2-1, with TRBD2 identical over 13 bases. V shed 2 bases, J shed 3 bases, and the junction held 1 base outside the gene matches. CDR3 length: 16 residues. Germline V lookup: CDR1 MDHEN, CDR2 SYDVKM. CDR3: CASSLRTSGGYNEQFF. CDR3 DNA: TGTGCCAGCAGTTTACGGACTAGCGGGGGCTACAATGAGCAGTTCTTC.

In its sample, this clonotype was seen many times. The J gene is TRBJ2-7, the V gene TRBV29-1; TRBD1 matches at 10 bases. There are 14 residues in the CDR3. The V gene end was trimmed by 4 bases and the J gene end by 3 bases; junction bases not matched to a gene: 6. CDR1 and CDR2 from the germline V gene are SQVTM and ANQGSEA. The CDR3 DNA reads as TGCAGCGTTGTCCGGGACAGGGGAGGCTACGAGCAGTACTTC. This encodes CSVVRDRGGYEQYF.

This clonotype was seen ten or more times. CDR3 bases: TGCAGTGCCTACGCACCTACAGCTAACTATGGCTACACCTTC. It is translated as CSAYAPTANYGYTF. V and J are TRBV20-1 and TRBJ1-2; D unclear. The CDR3 runs 14 residues. Germline CDR1 reads DFQATT; CDR2 reads SNEGSKA (reference sequence). Deletions cut 6 bases from V and 0 bases from J, with 14 bases between.

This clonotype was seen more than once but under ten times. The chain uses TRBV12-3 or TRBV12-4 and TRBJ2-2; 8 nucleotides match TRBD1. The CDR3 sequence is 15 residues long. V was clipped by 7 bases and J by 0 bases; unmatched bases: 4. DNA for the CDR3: TGTGCCAGCACCCGGACAGGGTCGAACACCGGGGAGCTGTTTTTT. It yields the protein CASTRTGSNTGELFF.

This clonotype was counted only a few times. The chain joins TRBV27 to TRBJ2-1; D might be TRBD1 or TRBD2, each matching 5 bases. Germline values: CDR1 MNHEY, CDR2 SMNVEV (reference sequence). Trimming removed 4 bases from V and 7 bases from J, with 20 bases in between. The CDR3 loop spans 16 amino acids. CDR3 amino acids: CASSYFGTPTRNEQFF. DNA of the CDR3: TGTGCCAGCAGTTATTTCGGGACGCCTACCCGAAATGAGCAGTTCTTC.

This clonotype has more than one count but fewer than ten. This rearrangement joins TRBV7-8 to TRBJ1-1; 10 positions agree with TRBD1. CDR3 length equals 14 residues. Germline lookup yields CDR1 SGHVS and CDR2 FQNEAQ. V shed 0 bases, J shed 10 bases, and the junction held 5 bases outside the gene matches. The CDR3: CASSLAGQGVGAFF. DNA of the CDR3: TGTGCCAGCAGCTTAGCTGGACAGGGGGTCGGAGCTTTCTTT.

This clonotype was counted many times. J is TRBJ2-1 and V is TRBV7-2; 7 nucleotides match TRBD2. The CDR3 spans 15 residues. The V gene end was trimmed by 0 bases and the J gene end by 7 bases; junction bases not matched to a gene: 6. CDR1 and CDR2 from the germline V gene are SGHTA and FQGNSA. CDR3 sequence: CASSLASGGINEQFF. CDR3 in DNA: TGTGCCAGCAGCTTAGCGTCGGGAGGTATAAATGAGCAGTTCTTC.

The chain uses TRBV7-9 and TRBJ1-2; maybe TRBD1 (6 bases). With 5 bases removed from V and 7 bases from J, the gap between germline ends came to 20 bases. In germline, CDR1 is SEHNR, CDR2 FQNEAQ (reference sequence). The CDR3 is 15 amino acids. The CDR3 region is CASSVALQGTGGYTF. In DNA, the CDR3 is TGTGCCAGCAGCGTTGCCCTACAGGGAACAGGTGGCTACACCTTC.

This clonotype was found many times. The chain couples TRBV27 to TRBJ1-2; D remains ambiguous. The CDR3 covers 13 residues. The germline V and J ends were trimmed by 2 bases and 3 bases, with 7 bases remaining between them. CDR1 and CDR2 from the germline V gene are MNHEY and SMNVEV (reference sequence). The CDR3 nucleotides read TGTGCCAGCAGTTTAAAGGAACACTATGGCTACACCTTC. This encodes CASSLKEHYGYTF.

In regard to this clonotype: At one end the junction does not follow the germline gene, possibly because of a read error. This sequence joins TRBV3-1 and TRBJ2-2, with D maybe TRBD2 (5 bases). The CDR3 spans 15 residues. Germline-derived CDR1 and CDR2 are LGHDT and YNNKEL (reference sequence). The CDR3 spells CATSPSGVNGGELFF. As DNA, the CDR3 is TGTGCCACCAGCCCTTCCGGGGTAAATGGCGGGGAGCTGTTTTTT. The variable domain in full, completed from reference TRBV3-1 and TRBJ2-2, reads DTAVSQTPKYLVTQMGNDKSIKCEQNLGHDTMYWYKQDSKKFLKIMFSYNNKELIINETVPNRFSPKSPDKAHLNLHINSLELGDSAVYFCATSPSGVNGGELFFGEGSRLTVL.

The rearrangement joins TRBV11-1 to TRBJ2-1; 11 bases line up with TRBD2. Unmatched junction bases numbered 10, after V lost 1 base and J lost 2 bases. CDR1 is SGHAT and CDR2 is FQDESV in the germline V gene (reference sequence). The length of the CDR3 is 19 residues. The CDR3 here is CASSLVTSGGLHTYNEQFF. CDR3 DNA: TGTGCCAGCAGCTTAGTTACTAGCGGGGGCCTACACACCTACAATGAGCAGTTCTTC.

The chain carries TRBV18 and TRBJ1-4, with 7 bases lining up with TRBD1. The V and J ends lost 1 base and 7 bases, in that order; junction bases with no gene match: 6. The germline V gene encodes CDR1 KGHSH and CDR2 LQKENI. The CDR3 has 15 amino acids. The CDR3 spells CASSPRDSDSEKLFF. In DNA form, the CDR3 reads TGTGCCAGCTCACCACGGGACAGCGACAGTGAAAAACTGTTTTTT.

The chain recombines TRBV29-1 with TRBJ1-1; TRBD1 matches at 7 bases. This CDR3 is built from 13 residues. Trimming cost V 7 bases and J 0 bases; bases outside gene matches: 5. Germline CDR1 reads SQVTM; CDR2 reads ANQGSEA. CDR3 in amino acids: CSGRGQMNTEAFF. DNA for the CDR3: TGCAGCGGGAGGGGGCAGATGAACACTGAAGCTTTCTTT.

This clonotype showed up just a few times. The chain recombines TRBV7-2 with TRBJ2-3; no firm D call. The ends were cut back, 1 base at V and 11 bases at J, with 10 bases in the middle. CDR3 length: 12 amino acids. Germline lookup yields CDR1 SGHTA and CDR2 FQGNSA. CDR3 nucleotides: TGTGCCAGCAGCTTAGTGACACGTTTGCAGTATTTT. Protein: CASSLVTRLQYF. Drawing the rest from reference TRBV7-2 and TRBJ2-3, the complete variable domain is GAGVSQSPSNKVTEKGKDVELRCDPISGHTALYWYRQSLGQGLEFLIYFQGNSAPDKSGLPSDRFSAERTGGSVSTLTIQRTQQEDSAVYLCASSLVTRLQYFGPGTRLTVL.

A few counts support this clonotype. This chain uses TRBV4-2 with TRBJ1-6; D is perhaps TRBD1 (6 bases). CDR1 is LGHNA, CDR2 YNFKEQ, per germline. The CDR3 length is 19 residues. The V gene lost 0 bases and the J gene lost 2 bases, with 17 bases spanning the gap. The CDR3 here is CASSQEGGVGKAYNSPLHF. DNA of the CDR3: TGTGCCAGCAGCCAAGAAGGGGGGGTTGGTAAGGCCTATAATTCACCCCTCCACTTT.

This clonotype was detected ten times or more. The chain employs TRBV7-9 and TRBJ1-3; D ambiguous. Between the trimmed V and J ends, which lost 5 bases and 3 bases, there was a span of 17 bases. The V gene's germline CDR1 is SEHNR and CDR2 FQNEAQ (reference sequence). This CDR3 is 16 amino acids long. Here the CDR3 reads CASSPSAVVGGNTIYF. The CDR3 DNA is TGTGCCAGCAGCCCCAGCGCTGTCGTGGGTGGAAACACCATATATTTT.

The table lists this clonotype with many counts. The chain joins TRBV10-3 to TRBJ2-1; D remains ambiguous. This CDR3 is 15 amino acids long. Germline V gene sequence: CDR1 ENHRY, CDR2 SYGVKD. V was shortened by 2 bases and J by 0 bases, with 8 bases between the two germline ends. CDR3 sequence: CAISEVVSSYNEQFF. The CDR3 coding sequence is TGTGCCATCAGTGAGGTGGTGAGCTCCTACAATGAGCAGTTCTTC.

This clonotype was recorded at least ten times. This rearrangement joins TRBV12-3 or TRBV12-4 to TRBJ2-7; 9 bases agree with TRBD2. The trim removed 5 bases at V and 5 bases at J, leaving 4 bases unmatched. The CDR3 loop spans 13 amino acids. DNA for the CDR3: TGTGCCAGCAGTCATAGCGGGAGTGACGAGCAGTACTTC. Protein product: CASSHSGSDEQYF.

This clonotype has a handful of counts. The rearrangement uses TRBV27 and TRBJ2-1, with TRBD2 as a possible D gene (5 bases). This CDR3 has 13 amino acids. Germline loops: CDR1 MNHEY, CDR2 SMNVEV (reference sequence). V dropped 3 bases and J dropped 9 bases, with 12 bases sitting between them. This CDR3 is CASSFLGRGEQFF. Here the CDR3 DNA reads TGTGCCAGCAGTTTTCTGGGGAGAGGTGAGCAGTTCTTC.

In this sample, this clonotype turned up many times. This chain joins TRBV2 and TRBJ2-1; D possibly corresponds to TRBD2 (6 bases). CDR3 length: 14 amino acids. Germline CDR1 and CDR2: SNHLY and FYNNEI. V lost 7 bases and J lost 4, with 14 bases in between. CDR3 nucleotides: TGTGCCAGCAAGTGGGGGGACGGGTACAATGAGCAGTTCTTC. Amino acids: CASKWGDGYNEQFF.

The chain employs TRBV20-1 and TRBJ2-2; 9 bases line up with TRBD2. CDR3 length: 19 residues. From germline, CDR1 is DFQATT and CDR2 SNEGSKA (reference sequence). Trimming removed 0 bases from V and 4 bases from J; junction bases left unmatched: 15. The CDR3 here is CSARDQASGMTPTTGELFF. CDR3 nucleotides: TGCAGTGCTAGAGATCAGGCTAGCGGGATGACTCCAACCACCGGGGAGCTGTTTTTT.

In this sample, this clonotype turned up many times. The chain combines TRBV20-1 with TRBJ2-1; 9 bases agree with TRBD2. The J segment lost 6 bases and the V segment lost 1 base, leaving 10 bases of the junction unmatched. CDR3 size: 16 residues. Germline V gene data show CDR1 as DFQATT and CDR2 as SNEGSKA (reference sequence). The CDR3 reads CSARVAGGRSANEQFF. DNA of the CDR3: TGCAGTGCTAGAGTGGCGGGAGGGCGGTCGGCCAATGAGCAGTTCTTC.

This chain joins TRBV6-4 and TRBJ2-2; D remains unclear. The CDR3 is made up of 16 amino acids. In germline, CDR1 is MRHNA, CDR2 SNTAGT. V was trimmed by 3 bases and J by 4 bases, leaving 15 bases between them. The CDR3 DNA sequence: TGTGCCAGCAGTGATCTGAGTGGGTCGGTCACCGGGGAGCTGTTTTTT. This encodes CASSDLSGSVTGELFF.

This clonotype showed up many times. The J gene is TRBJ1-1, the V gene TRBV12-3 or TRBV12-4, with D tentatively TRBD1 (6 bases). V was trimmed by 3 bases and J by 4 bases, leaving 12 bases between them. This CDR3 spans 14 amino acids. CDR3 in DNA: TGTGCCAGCAGTTTCGGGGGCAGTGGCACTGAAGCTTTCTTT. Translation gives CASSFGGSGTEAFF.